These 6 T cell receptor beta chains originate from one sample sequenced in a study of quantifying T cell responses using KT2 cells (dated by TCRdb to between 2016 and 2019). The study in broad terms: RNA was DNase-treated and reverse transcribed with TCR alpha and beta constant-region primers, mostly using SuperScript III.

Receptor libraries were prepared by UMI-ligation and nested PCR. Sequencer: Illumina MiSeq. Using T4 RNA ligase 1, a single-stranded oligonucleotide bearing the Illumina SP2 sequence plus a UMI was ligated onto the 3' end of the cDNA. PCR1 ran three to five cycles (98°C 15 s, 69°C 30 s, 72°C 40 s); the beta primer was an equimolar mix of RC1.1 and RC1.2 covering TRBC1 and TRBC2. Using fastp trimming at Q25 and MiXCR clonotype assembly, TCRdb reanalyzed the public sequencing data and kept in-frame beta chains. Each CDR3 protein gets just one entry, which takes the most common genes and DNA from the rows behind it. This sample gives some 43,000 distinct CDR3 sequences in total; more than 15% of them show up just once. 40% to 45% of the sample comes from the top ten. Sequencing used PBMCs spiked with cells of the T cell clone KT2. The receptors derive from a human donor.

The chain uses TRBV5-1 and TRBJ2-7, with D possibly matching TRBD2 (6 bases). The V end was cut by 4 bases, the J end by 3 bases, with 14 bases between. This CDR3 has 14 amino acids. Germline CDR1 is SGHRS and CDR2 is YFSETQ. The CDR3 sequence is CASSHPEGSYEQYF. As DNA, the CDR3 is TGCGCCAGCAGCCACCCGGAGGGGAGCTACGAGCAGTACTTC. Filled out from reference TRBV5-1 and TRBJ2-7, the complete variable domain reads KAGVTQTPRYLIKTRGQQVTLSCSPISGHRSVSWYQQTPGQGLQFLFEYFSETQRNKGNFPGRFSGRQFSNSRSEMNVSTLELGDSALYLCASSHPEGSYEQYFGPGTRLTVT.

Turning to this clonotype: The conserved phenylalanine or tryptophan normally closing the CDR3 is absent here, so this likely arose from a read error. This chain's CDR3 is CASSLVWGSSTDTQYL. The CDR3 DNA follows: TGTGCCAGCAGTTTGGTATGGGGGAGTAGCACAGATACGCAGTATTTA. The V call is TRBV28, the J call TRBJ2-3, with D perhaps matching TRBD1 or TRBD2 (5 bases each). Germline V lookup: CDR1 MDHEN, CDR2 SYDVKM. Deletions cut 3 bases from V and 0 bases from J, with 13 bases between. The CDR3 totals 16 residues.

This clonotype was counted between two and nine times. The J gene is TRBJ2-7, the V gene TRBV11-2; D uncertain. Germline V CDR1 and CDR2: SGHAT, FQNNGV. The CDR3 loop spans 15 amino acids. Trimming stripped 1 base from V and 7 bases from J, with 17 bases between. The CDR3 reads CASSLALGHPTEQYF. The CDR3 DNA is TGTGCCAGCAGCTTAGCCCTTGGTCATCCTACGGAGCAGTACTTC.

This clonotype was seen more than once but under ten times. At one end the junction does not follow the germline gene, possibly because of a read error. This sequence joins TRBV7-9 and TRBJ1-2, with D possibly TRBD1 on 6 matching bases. The CDR3 length is 15 residues. From germline, CDR1 is SEHNR and CDR2 FQNEAQ (reference sequence). In nucleotides, the CDR3 is TGTGCCAGCAGCCAACAGTCTAAGACAGGAGCCCATCGCTTCTTC. Translating gives CASSQQSKTGAHRFF.

This chain joins TRBV12-3 or TRBV12-4 and TRBJ1-5; 7 nucleotides align to TRBD1. This CDR3 spans 16 amino acids. V was clipped by 6 bases and J by 3 bases; unmatched bases: 11. CDR3 sequence: CASSTNRDRYNQPQHF. Written as DNA, the CDR3 is TGTGCCAGCAGCACTAACCGGGACAGATACAATCAGCCCCAGCATTTT.

This clonotype was counted between two and nine times. The V gene is TRBV4-2, the J gene TRBJ1-5; 9 nucleotides align to TRBD1. CDR3 length equals 20 residues. The trim removed 1 base at V and 4 bases at J, leaving 17 bases unmatched. CDR1 and CDR2 (germline): LGHNA, YNFKEQ. The CDR3 bases are TGTGCCAGCAGCCAAGTCGGGGGGACGGGACAGGGCCGCTGGAATCAGCCCCAGCATTTT. This translates into CASSQVGGTGQGRWNQPQHF.